The 6 T cell receptor beta chains in this list originate from one sample, sequenced in a study of cytomegalovirus exposure and HLA in healthy donors. PCR primers comprised 60 Vbeta and 13 Jbeta primers. Sequencing was performed with immunoSEQ multiplex PCR; in TCRdb, only in-frame clones are kept and a portion is missing. The table has about 150,000 clones, around 80% seen once. Input material: PBMCs. These receptors originate from a woman aged 40 to 50 in good health and CMV-seronegative.

The chain has TRBV18 and TRBJ1-3, with D perhaps TRBD1 (5 bases). The CDR3 is 17 residues long. V was cut by 0 bases and J by 3 bases, with 15 bases left in between. CDR1 and CDR2 from the germline V gene are KGHSH and LQKENI. For the CDR3, the DNA is TGTGCCAGCTCACCACCTAACGCCGGGGGAGGTGGAAACACCATATATTTT. This sequence encodes CASSPPNAGGGGNTIYF. Full variable domain (missing parts from reference TRBV18 and TRBJ1-3): NAGVMQNPRHLVRRRGQEARLRCSPMKGHSHVYWYRQLPEEGLKFMVYLQKENIIDESGMPKERFSAEFPKEGPSILRIQQVVRGDSAAYFCASSPPNAGGGGNTIYFGEGSWLTVV.

V is TRBV28 and J is TRBJ2-7; 7 nucleotides match TRBD2. The CDR3 has 12 amino acids. The germline V gene has CDR1 MDHEN and CDR2 SYDVKM. V shed 8 bases and J 2 bases; nucleotides not matched to a gene: 3. Written as DNA, the CDR3 is TGTGCCAGCGGGGGGGATCCCTACGAGCAGTACTTC. Its protein is CASGGDPYEQYF.

Points on this clone: Relative to the germline gene, one junction end is altered; a read error may explain this. The gene calls are TRBV6-1 and TRBJ2-3, with unresolved D. In germline, CDR1 is MNHNS, CDR2 SASEGT. The length of the CDR3 is 15 residues. The CDR3 DNA follows: TGTGCCAGCAGCGAAGCGTCAGATTTCACAGATACGCAGTATTTT. Translating it yields CASSEASDFTDTQYF.

The gene calls are TRBV6-1 and TRBJ2-7; 12 positions agree with TRBD2. The CDR3 covers 15 residues. Germline V gene data show CDR1 as MNHNS and CDR2 as SASEGT. Losses at the gene ends were 2 bases for V and 6 bases for J; bases not matched to a gene: 5. CDR3 in DNA: TGTGCCAGCAGTGAACTAGCGGGGGGGCCAGGCGAGCAGTACTTC. Translating it yields CASSELAGGPGEQYF.

A remark on this clone: Germline is not matched at one junction end, which may reflect a read error. The rearrangement uses TRBV6-1 and TRBJ2-1; 10 bases align to TRBD2. Per the germline V gene, CDR1 is MNHNS and CDR2 is SASEGT. This CDR3 has 15 amino acids. CDR3 in DNA: TGTGCCAGCAGCGATAGCGGGAGGATCTACAATGGGCAGTTCTTC. Translation gives CASSDSGRIYNGQFF.

This chain links TRBV4-1 with TRBJ2-7; 8 nucleotides match TRBD1. This CDR3 is built from 14 residues. V was clipped by 4 bases and J by 4 bases; unmatched bases: 6. The germline V gene has CDR1 MGHRA and CDR2 YSYEKL. The CDR3 loop is CASSREDREYEQYF. The CDR3 DNA follows: TGCGCCAGCAGCCGAGAGGACAGGGAATACGAGCAGTACTTC.